This is a list of T cell receptor beta chains from one sample in a study of CD8 T cells in Susac syndrome. Each CDR3 protein is one row after TCRdb ran MiXCR on the immunoSEQ multiplex PCR reads. The data hold tens of thousands of distinct CDR3 sequences, with around 96% observed a single time. The specimen sequenced was CD8+ T cells from PBMCs. These receptors were collected from a human donor with Susac syndrome. Each CDR3 is given with its conserved first and last residue. Fields, in order: V gene, J gene, CDR3 protein.

v_call: TRBV28
j_call: TRBJ2-7
cdr3_aa: CASSSLRAGGNYEQYF

v_call: TRBV20-1
j_call: TRBJ2-2
cdr3_aa: CSARDLGLAGGTGELFF

v_call: TRBV7-9
j_call: TRBJ1-2
cdr3_aa: CASSAGQGGYGYTF

v_call: TRBV7-9
j_call: TRBJ1-1
cdr3_aa: CASSLDREFMNTEAFF

v_call: TRBV30
j_call: TRBJ2-5
cdr3_aa: CAWEMGETQYF

v_call: TRBV6-5
j_call: TRBJ2-7
cdr3_aa: CASSPGTSGPYEQYF

v_call: TRBV20-1
j_call: TRBJ1-2
cdr3_aa: CSARRTGVGYGYTF

v_call: TRBV4-3
j_call: TRBJ1-2
cdr3_aa: CASSQDGVGTQGTAGYTF

v_call: TRBV20-1
j_call: TRBJ2-3
cdr3_aa: CSARDRGAHLYTQYF

v_call: TRBV15
j_call: TRBJ1-1
cdr3_aa: CATSNQEYTEAFF

v_call: TRBV29-1
j_call: TRBJ2-1
cdr3_aa: CSVDAAGDFHNEQFF

v_call: TRBV5-6
j_call: TRBJ2-4
cdr3_aa: CASSLGGLGNIQYF

v_call: TRBV30
j_call: TRBJ2-7
cdr3_aa: CAWSLQGASLYEQYF

v_call: TRBV5-6
j_call: TRBJ2-7
cdr3_aa: CASSRQVSSYEQYF

v_call: TRBV20-1
j_call: TRBJ1-6
cdr3_aa: CSARDPDAGRHSPLHF

v_call: TRBV5-4
j_call: TRBJ1-4
cdr3_aa: CASSVPDRLAGGGKLFF

v_call: TRBV5-1
j_call: TRBJ1-1
cdr3_aa: CASSLGGGGEAFF

v_call: TRBV29-1
j_call: TRBJ1-2
cdr3_aa: CSVEDGREKRYGYTF

v_call: TRBV12-3/TRBV12-4
j_call: TRBJ1-2
cdr3_aa: CASSGTFYGYTF

v_call: TRBV11-2
j_call: TRBJ2-1
cdr3_aa: CASSGEGRGSGDEQFF

v_call: TRBV10-3
j_call: TRBJ1-1
cdr3_aa: CAISWTGGNTEAFF

v_call: TRBV7-2
j_call: TRBJ2-3
cdr3_aa: CASSYAGGRADTQYF

v_call: TRBV4-1
j_call: TRBJ1-2
cdr3_aa: CASSQARQGVLGYTF

v_call: TRBV7-9
j_call: TRBJ1-2
cdr3_aa: CASSPTGPWGYTF

v_call: TRBV7-2
j_call: TRBJ1-1
cdr3_aa: CASSLPPTGLNTEAFF

v_call: TRBV12-5
j_call: TRBJ2-1
cdr3_aa: CASLGGADEQFF

v_call: TRBV6-5
j_call: TRBJ2-7
cdr3_aa: CASSYSVSYEQYF

v_call: TRBV24-1
j_call: TRBJ1-1
cdr3_aa: CATSEQDSEAFF

v_call: TRBV24-1
j_call: TRBJ2-7
cdr3_aa: CATSGGTGSDEQYF

v_call: TRBV24-1
j_call: TRBJ1-2
cdr3_aa: CATSAGPSEDGYTF

v_call: TRBV30
j_call: TRBJ1-5
cdr3_aa: CAWSEGENQPQHF

v_call: TRBV30
j_call: TRBJ2-7
cdr3_aa: CAWSGTYEQYF

v_call: TRBV6-5
j_call: TRBJ2-1
cdr3_aa: CASSSPRTSGGGEQFF

v_call: TRBV9
j_call: TRBJ1-2
cdr3_aa: CASSVGNLGVYGYTF

v_call: TRBV30
j_call: TRBJ1-4
cdr3_aa: CACQGGEEKLFF

v_call: TRBV13
j_call: TRBJ1-2
cdr3_aa: CASNSGSQQVIYGYTF

v_call: TRBV5-1
j_call: TRBJ1-2
cdr3_aa: CASSLDRRVYGYTF

v_call: TRBV4-2
j_call: TRBJ1-2
cdr3_aa: CASTGRTDSIYGYTF

v_call: TRBV4-2
j_call: TRBJ1-4
cdr3_aa: CASSRDRGSEKLFF

v_call: TRBV3-1
j_call: TRBJ2-3
cdr3_aa: CASSPLISGGSDTQYF

v_call: TRBV30
j_call: TRBJ2-3
cdr3_aa: CAWSPSRRNTQYF

v_call: TRBV30
j_call: TRBJ2-1
cdr3_aa: CAWSRPPRGPYNEQFF

v_call: TRBV6-1
j_call: TRBJ1-3
cdr3_aa: CATTTAGHLLSGNTIYF

v_call: TRBV25-1
j_call: TRBJ1-2
cdr3_aa: CASRGADGASYGYTF

v_call: TRBV5-6
j_call: TRBJ2-7
cdr3_aa: CASSFGAISEQYF

v_call: TRBV7-3
j_call: TRBJ1-1
cdr3_aa: CASSSGTGENTEAFF

v_call: TRBV30
j_call: TRBJ1-2
cdr3_aa: CAWRGGGYTF

v_call: TRBV3-1
j_call: TRBJ1-1
cdr3_aa: CASSPRVNMNTEAFF

v_call: TRBV7-2
j_call: TRBJ2-5
cdr3_aa: CASSSRPGASETQYF

v_call: TRBV13
j_call: TRBJ2-7
cdr3_aa: CASSSVGGQGPYYEQYF

v_call: TRBV6-5
j_call: TRBJ1-2
cdr3_aa: CASSPSQGGYGYTF

v_call: TRBV11-2
j_call: TRBJ2-7
cdr3_aa: CASSDRAEQYF

v_call: TRBV7-9
j_call: TRBJ2-5
cdr3_aa: CASSFNGATQYF